This is a list of T cell receptor beta chains from one sample in a study of shared clonotypes between healthy human individuals. The method was immunoSEQ multiplex PCR; TCRdb's version includes in-frame clones alone and lacks a portion of them. Found here are fewer than 2.5 million clones, under 95% of them singletons; the top ten hold roughly 0.39%. Material for sequencing was naive CD4+ T cells from PBMCs. These receptors were collected from a young man in good health. Some clones in this sample may be carry-over from other donors' samples. Both conserved end residues are part of each CDR3. D genes are given only for firm matches. Part of the rows lack a size; the others show once, few, many or a class for expanded clones.

clone size	D gene	V gene	J gene	CDR3 DNA	CDR3 protein
.	TRBD1	TRBV5-1	TRBJ2-6	TGCGCCAGCAGCTCCGTCCGGGACAGTTCCTCTGGGGCCAACGTCCTGACTTTC	CASSSVRDSSSGANVLTF
.	.	TRBV4-2	TRBJ2-3	TGTGCCAGCAGCCAAAATAGGGGGTGGGACACAGATACGCAGTATTTT	CASSQNRGWDTDTQYF
.	.	TRBV11-2	TRBJ2-7	TGTGCCAGCAGCACCTCTACTAGTTTCGAGCAGTACTTC	CASSTSTSFEQYF
.	.	TRBV28	TRBJ1-2	TGTGCCAGCAGTTTATTGGACAGACAGTACGGCTACACCTTC	CASSLLDRQYGYTF
.	TRBD1	TRBV7-9	TRBJ1-1	TGTGCCAGCAGCTTACAGGGGGCCTCGGGTGCTTTCTTT	CASSLQGASGAFF
.	TRBD1	TRBV30	TRBJ2-7	TGTGCCTGGAGGCGCCGGGACAGGGGGTACGAGCAGTACTTC	CAWRRRDRGYEQYF
once	.	TRBV15	TRBJ2-7	TGTGCCACCAGCAGAGGGACAGTTTTCCGCTACGAGCAGTACTTC	CATSRGTVFRYEQYF
.	TRBD2	TRBV7-9	TRBJ2-3	TGTGCCAGCAGCGCTGCTAGCGGGAGCGGGGCAGATACGCAGTATTTT	CASSAASGSGADTQYF
.	TRBD2	TRBV2	TRBJ2-7	TGTGCCAGCACTCCCCGTCCCGGGACTAGGAGGTCCTACGAGCAGTACTTC	CASTPRPGTRRSYEQYF
.	.	TRBV4-3	TRBJ2-2	TGCGCCAGCAGCCGGGACCGCGGGTGGCGTGGCGGGGAGCTGTTTTTT	CASSRDRGWRGGELFF
.	.	TRBV30	TRBJ1-4	TGTGCCTGGAGAGGTTTGGATGAAAAACTGTTTTTT	CAWRGLDEKLFF
.	TRBD1	TRBV28	TRBJ1-2	TGTGCCAGCAAGGGGGCAGGACCGTATGGCTACACCTTC	CASKGAGPYGYTF
.	.	TRBV9	TRBJ2-1	TGTGCCAGCAGCGGACTACAGGACAATGAGCAGTTCTTC	CASSGLQDNEQFF
.	TRBD2	TRBV5-1	TRBJ2-5	TGCGCCAGCAGCTTGGATACAGGGTTTGGCGGGAGGCCAGAGACCCAGTACTTC	CASSLDTGFGGRPETQYF
once	.	TRBV2	TRBJ2-7	TGTGCCAGCAGCCCCTGGGTATACGAGCAGTACTTC	CASSPWVYEQYF
.	.	TRBV5-4	TRBJ2-2	TGTGCCAGCAGCTTGCGGACGTCAACCGGGGAGCTGTTTTTT	CASSLRTSTGELFF
.	.	TRBV14	TRBJ1-1	TGTGCCAGCAGCCAACTGGGGGCGGTTACTGAAGCTTTCTTT	CASSQLGAVTEAFF
.	TRBD2	TRBV7-2	TRBJ2-7	TGTGCCAGCAGCAGGACTAGCGGGAGCTACGAGCAGTACTTC	CASSRTSGSYEQYF
.	.	TRBV21-1	TRBJ2-1	TGTGCCAGCAGCCCACGTGGTACCAGGGTCTCCTACAATGAGCAGTTCTTC	CASSPRGTRVSYNEQFF
.	TRBD2	TRBV9	TRBJ2-2	TGTGCCAGCAGCGTAGGCGGGAGGGGTAACACCGGGGAGCTGTTTTTT	CASSVGGRGNTGELFF
.	TRBD2	TRBV7-8	TRBJ2-1	TGTGCCAGCAGCTTAGAATCGACTAGCGGGAGATTAAACGACAATGAGCAGTTCTTC	CASSLESTSGRLNDNEQFF
.	.	TRBV2	TRBJ2-7	TGTGCCAGCAGTGACCCCGGGTCGCGGAAATACGAGCAGTACTTC	CASSDPGSRKYEQYF
.	.	TRBV4-2	TRBJ1-1	TGTGCCAGCAGCCAACTCGGGACGAACACTGAAGCTTTCTTT	CASSQLGTNTEAFF
.	TRBD1	TRBV11-3	TRBJ2-7	TGTGCCAGCAGCTGGGGACAGAACCACGAGCAGTACTTC	CASSWGQNHEQYF
.	.	TRBV15	TRBJ1-2	TGTGCCACCAGCCGGGCAAATGGCTACACCTTC	CATSRANGYTF
.	TRBD1	TRBV7-2	TRBJ1-3	TGTGCCAGCAGCTCTAAGAAACAGGGGGAGGGGGACACCATATATTTT	CASSSKKQGEGDTIYF
.	.	TRBV6-1	TRBJ1-2	TGTGCCAGCAGTGATCGAGGGACGGACTATGGCTACACCTTC	CASSDRGTDYGYTF
.	TRBD2	TRBV30	TRBJ2-1	TGTGCCTGGAGTGTAAGAGGCAGCGGGAGGCGTTCCTACAATGAGCAGTTCTTC	CAWSVRGSGRRSYNEQFF
.	.	TRBV9	TRBJ1-5	TGTGCCAGCAGCCCAGAGGGTAGAAACTCTCAGCCCCAGCATTTT	CASSPEGRNSQPQHF
once	TRBD1	TRBV7-2	TRBJ2-4	TGTGCCAGCAGCCCGGTAGACAGGGTCGGATCGGGGCGCCTGGACTTC	CASSPVDRVGSGRLDF
.	.	TRBV6-1	TRBJ2-2	TGTGCCAGCAGTGTGAGGGGGACGAACACCGGGGAGCTGTTTTTT	CASSVRGTNTGELFF
.	TRBD2	TRBV28	TRBJ2-1	TGTGCCAGCAGTTTAAGGGCTAGCGGGAGGGCCGCCTACAATGAGCAGTTCTTC	CASSLRASGRAAYNEQFF
.	TRBD2	TRBV2	TRBJ2-3	TGTGCCAGCACCCTAGCGGGCACAGATACGCAGTATTTT	CASTLAGTDTQYF
.	TRBD1	TRBV11-2	TRBJ1-1	TGTGCCAGCAGGCCTAACAGGGGGACCACTGAAGCTTTCTTT	CASRPNRGTTEAFF
.	.	TRBV7-3	TRBJ2-5	TGTGCCAGCAGCTTAACTTATCAAGAGACCCAGTACTTC	CASSLTYQETQYF
.	.	TRBV5-1	TRBJ2-1	TGCGCCAGCAGCCCTCCCGGGGGGCACAATGAGCAGTTCTTC	CASSPPGGHNEQFF
.	TRBD2	TRBV27	TRBJ2-5	TGTGCCAGCAGTTTAGGCGGGGGACCCCAAGAGACCCAGTACTTC	CASSLGGGPQETQYF
.	.	TRBV9	TRBJ2-7	TGTGCCAGCAGCGTAGCGGCGGGCCCAACCTACGAGCAGTACTTC	CASSVAAGPTYEQYF
.	.	TRBV2	TRBJ2-7	TGTGCCAGCAGTCCAGGGGCAAGCTACGAGCAGTACTTC	CASSPGASYEQYF
once	TRBD2	TRBV5-4	TRBJ2-3	TGTGCCAGCAGCTTGGGGGAGGGGCCGCAGTATTTT	CASSLGEGPQYF
.	.	TRBV4-1	TRBJ1-2	TGCGCCAGCAGCCGACTAGGAAGGCCTGCTAACTATGGCTACACCTTC	CASSRLGRPANYGYTF